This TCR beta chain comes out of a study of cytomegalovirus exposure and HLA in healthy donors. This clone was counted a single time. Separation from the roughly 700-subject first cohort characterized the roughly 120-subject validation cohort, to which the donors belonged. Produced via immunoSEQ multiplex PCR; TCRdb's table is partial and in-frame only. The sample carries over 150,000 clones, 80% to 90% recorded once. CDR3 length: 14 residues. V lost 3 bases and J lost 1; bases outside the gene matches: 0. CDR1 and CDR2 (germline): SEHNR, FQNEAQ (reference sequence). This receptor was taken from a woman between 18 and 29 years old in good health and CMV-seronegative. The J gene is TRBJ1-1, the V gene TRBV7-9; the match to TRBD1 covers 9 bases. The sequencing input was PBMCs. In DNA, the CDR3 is TGTGCCAGCAGCTTGGGACAGGGGAACACTGAAGCTTTCTTT. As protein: CASSLGQGNTEAFF.